The 4 T cell receptor beta chains listed next were all sequenced from one sample in a study of spatial heterogeneity in lung cancer. The study's findings and limits: It was found that expanded intratumoral alpha and beta TCR counts tracked tumor mutation counts.

Their specific antigens are unknown. Time point defined: sample taken at primary tumor resection. TCRdb analysed the 5' RACE reads with MiXCR anew, one entry per CDR3 protein. The sample lists some 11,000 distinct CDR3 sequences, 7.9% seen once, with approximately 20% in the top ten. The sequences come from lung tumor tissue, collected at surgery. These receptors originate from a female donor with early-stage non-small cell lung cancer.

By share of the sample, this clonotype is medium-sized. The rearrangement links TRBV7-9 to TRBJ2-3; D is uncertain. Germline values: CDR1 SEHNR, CDR2 FQNEAQ (reference sequence). Trimming pared 0 bases from V and 7 bases from J, leaving 5 bases between. The CDR3 is 12 amino acids. CDR3 residues: CASSLAVNTQYF. In DNA form, the CDR3 reads TGTGCCAGCAGCTTAGCGGTAAATACGCAGTATTTT.

Comments on this clonotype: Being one base from a much bigger clone, this may be a read error. The genes are TRBV2 and TRBJ2-2; no clear D. Germline-derived CDR1 and CDR2 are SNHLY and FYNNEI. The CDR3 runs 14 residues. This CDR3 is CASSEATATRELFF. The CDR3 DNA sequence: TGTGCCAGCAGTGAAGCAACAGCCACCCGGGAGCTGTTTTTT.

This clonotype rates as medium-sized. J is TRBJ2-2 and V is TRBV3-1; TRBD1 agrees at 9 bases. The CDR3 length is 15 residues. The V segment lost 4 bases and the J segment 3 bases; nucleotides outside the gene matches: 3. Germline values: CDR1 LGHDT, CDR2 YNNKEL (reference sequence). CDR3 sequence (DNA): TGTGCCAGCAGCCCCGGGACAGGGTACACCGGGGAGCTGTTTTTT. This encodes CASSPGTGYTGELFF.

There are many counts of this clonotype. V gene TRBV20-1 combines with J gene TRBJ2-2, with 10 bases that match TRBD2. V trimming: 0 bases; J trimming: 2 bases; junction bases outside the gene matches: 6. The CDR3 extends over 17 amino acids. Germline lookup yields CDR1 DFQATT and CDR2 SNEGSKA (reference sequence). The CDR3 reads CSARDRLAGVNTGELFF. DNA of the CDR3: TGCAGTGCTAGAGATAGGCTAGCGGGGGTAAACACCGGGGAGCTGTTTTTT.